This TCR beta chain was observed in a study of blood T cell repertoires in COVID-19. Study as a whole: Samples representing acute and convalescent COVID-19 were sourced from the United States, Italy and Spain. Sample material is recorded as cDNA or gDNA derived from T cells, B-cell-depleted T cells, or PBMCs.

Trimming left V 5 bases short and J 2 bases short, with 13 bases between. Germline-derived CDR1 and CDR2 are SQVTM and ANQGSEA. The CDR3 totals 14 residues. As handled by the study authors: Estimation of nucleated cell counts was performed using reference gene primer amplification. Repertoires were generated with immunoSEQ multiplex PCR, while TCRdb's copy carries only in-frame clones and drops some. V and J calls and clone size follow that table, whereas D and trimming were derived from the DNA. The table has around 250,000 clones, approximately 87% seen once. This receptor was taken from a man in his 60s with acute or convalescent COVID-19. The chain recombines TRBV29-1 with TRBJ1-5, with D unclear. Sample: peripheral blood. CDR3 DNA: TGCAGCGTTAAGGGAGACGGTGGCAATCAGCCCCAGCATTTT. This encodes CSVKGDGGNQPQHF. Full variable domain (rest looked up from reference TRBV29-1 and TRBJ1-5): SAVISQKPSRDICQRGTSLTIQCQVDSQVTMMFWYRQQPGQSLTLIATANQGSEATYESGFVIDKFPISRPNLTFSTLTVSNMSPEDSSIYLCSVKGDGGNQPQHFGDGTRLSIL.